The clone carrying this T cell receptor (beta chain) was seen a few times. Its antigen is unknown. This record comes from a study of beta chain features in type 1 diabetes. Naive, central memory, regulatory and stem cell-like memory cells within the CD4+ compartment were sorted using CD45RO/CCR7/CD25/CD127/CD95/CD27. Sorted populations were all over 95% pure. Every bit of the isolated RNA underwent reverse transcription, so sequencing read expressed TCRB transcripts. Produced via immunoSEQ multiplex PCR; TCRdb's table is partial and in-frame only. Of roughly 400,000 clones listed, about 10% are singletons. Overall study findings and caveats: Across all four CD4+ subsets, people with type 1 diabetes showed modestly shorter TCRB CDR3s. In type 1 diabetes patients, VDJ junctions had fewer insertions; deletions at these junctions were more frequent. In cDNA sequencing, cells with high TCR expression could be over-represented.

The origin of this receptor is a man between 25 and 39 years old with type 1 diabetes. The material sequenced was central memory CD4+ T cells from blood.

CDR3 sequence reads: CASSLPGTYEQYF. DNA for the CDR3: TGTGCCAGCAGTTTGCCGGGAACCTACGAGCAGTACTTC. This chain connects TRBV6-5 to TRBJ2-7; weak D call: TRBD2 (5 bases). The CDR3 consists of 13 residues. Trimming shortened V by 4 bases and J by 2 bases, and 9 bases separated the two germline ends. Germline loops: CDR1 MNHEY, CDR2 SVGAGI.